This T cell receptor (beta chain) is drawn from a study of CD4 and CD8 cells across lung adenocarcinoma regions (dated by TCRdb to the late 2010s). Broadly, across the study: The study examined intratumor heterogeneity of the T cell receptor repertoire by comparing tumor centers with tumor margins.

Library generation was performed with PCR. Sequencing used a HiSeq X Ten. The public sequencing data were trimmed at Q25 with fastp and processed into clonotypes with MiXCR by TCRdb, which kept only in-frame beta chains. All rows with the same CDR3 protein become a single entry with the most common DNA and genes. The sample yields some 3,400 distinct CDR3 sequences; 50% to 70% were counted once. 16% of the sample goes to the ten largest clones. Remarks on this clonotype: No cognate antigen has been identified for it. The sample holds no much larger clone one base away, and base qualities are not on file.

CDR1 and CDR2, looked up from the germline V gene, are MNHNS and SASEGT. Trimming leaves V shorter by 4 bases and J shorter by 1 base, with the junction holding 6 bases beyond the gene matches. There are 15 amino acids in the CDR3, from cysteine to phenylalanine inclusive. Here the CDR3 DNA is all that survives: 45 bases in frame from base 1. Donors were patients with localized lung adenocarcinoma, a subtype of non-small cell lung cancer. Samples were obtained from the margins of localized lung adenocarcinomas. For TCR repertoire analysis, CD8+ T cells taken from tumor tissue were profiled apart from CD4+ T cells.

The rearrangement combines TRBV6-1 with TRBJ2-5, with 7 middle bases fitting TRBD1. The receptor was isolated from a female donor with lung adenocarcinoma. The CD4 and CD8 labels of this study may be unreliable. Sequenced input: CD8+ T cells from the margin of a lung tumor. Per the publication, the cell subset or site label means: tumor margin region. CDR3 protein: CASSARQGPQETQYF. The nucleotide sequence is TGTGCCAGCAGTGCGCGACAGGGTCCCCAAGAGACCCAGTACTTC.